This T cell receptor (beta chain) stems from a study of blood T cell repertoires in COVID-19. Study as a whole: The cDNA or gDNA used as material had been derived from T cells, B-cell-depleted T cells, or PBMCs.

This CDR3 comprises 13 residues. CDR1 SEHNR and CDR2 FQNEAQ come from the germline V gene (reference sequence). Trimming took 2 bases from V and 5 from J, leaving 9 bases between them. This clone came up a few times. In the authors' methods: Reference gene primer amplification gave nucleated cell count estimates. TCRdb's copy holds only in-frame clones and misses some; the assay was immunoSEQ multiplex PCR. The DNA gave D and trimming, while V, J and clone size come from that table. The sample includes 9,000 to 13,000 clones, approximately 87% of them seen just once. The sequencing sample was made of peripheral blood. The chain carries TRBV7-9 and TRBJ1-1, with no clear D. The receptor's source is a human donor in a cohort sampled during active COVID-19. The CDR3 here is CASSLQETTEAFF. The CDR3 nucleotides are TGTGCCAGCAGCTTACAGGAAACAACTGAAGCTTTCTTT.